One and the same sample provided the 20 T cell receptor beta chains below, sequenced in a study of blood T cells in healthy people across ages. Alongside a J-beta primer mix, a sample-barcoded 5' primer served in a second PCR lasting roughly 7 to 12 cycles. TCRdb reprocessed the 5' RACE reads with MiXCR, giving one entry per CDR3 protein. The repertoire holds 750,000 to 950,000 distinct CDR3 sequences, 25% to 30% seen once, with 9.5% to 13% in the top ten. A further study also used this sample, focusing on T cells of mothers and their children.

The specimen sequenced was blood. These receptors all come from a woman between 40 and 55 years old in good health.

This clonotype was counted at least ten times. This chain joins TRBV19 and TRBJ1-1; D might be TRBD1 (6 bases). The CDR3 contains 13 residues. Germline CDR1 reads LNHDA; CDR2 reads SQIVND (reference sequence). Between the trimmed V and J ends, which lost 3 bases and 3 bases, there was a span of 8 bases. This CDR3 is CASSIKGDTEAFF. For the CDR3, the DNA is TGTGCCAGTAGTATCAAGGGGGACACTGAAGCTTTCTTT.

This clonotype has ten or more counts. The DNA for the CDR3 is TGCAGCGTTGATCCCGCGGAAGCTAACTATGGCTACACCTTC. This gives the protein CSVDPAEANYGYTF. This sequence joins TRBV29-1 and TRBJ1-2; D is undetermined. The germline gives CDR1 SQVTM, CDR2 ANQGSEA. The germline V and J ends were trimmed by 3 bases and 0 bases, with 11 bases remaining between them. This CDR3 contains 14 residues.

On this clonotype: One base away lies a much larger clone, so this may be a sequencing read error. This rearrangement joins TRBV29-1 to TRBJ2-1, with 8 bases matching TRBD2. The CDR3 runs to 14 residues. Trimming at V came to 8 bases and at J to 8 bases, leaving 14 bases not matched to a gene. In germline, CDR1 is SQVTM, CDR2 ANQGSEA. As DNA, the CDR3 is TGCAGCCTCGGGGGGGCTGGTGGTCGGGATGAGCAGTTCTTC. It codes for CSLGGAGGRDEQFF.

This clonotype showed up many times. The J gene is TRBJ1-1, the V gene TRBV7-9; D perhaps matches TRBD1 (5 bases). This CDR3 comprises 15 residues. The V and J ends lost 6 bases and 1 base respectively, with 15 bases between them. Germline assignment: CDR1 SEHNR and CDR2 FQNEAQ (reference sequence). Written as DNA, the CDR3 is TGTGCCAGCAGTTCTAACAGGATAGGGAACACTGAAGCTTTCTTT. This codes for CASSSNRIGNTEAFF. The variable domain in full, with the rest retrieved from reference TRBV7-9 and TRBJ1-1, is DTGVSQNPRHKITKRGQNVTFRCDPISEHNRLYWYRQTLGQGPEFLTYFQNEAQLEKSRLLSDRFSAERPKGSFSTLEIQRTEQGDSAMYLCASSSNRIGNTEAFFGQGTRLTVV.

This clonotype was seen many times. The chain employs TRBV10-3 and TRBJ2-1, with D tentatively TRBD2 (5 bases). Germline lookup yields CDR1 ENHRY and CDR2 SYGVKD. Trimming pared 4 bases from V and 1 base from J, leaving 5 bases between. This CDR3 is built from 13 residues. The CDR3 coding sequence is TGTGCCATCAGTGGCGGGTCCTACAATGAGCAGTTCTTC. It codes for CAISGGSYNEQFF.

The J gene is TRBJ2-1, the V gene TRBV7-7, with TRBD1 matching over 10 bases. Germline CDR1 and CDR2: SSHAT and FNYEAQ (reference sequence). CDR3 length: 15 amino acids. CDR3 sequence (DNA): TGTGCTAGCGGCTTAGGGACAGGGGACTACAATGAGCAGTTCTTC. This codes for CASGLGTGDYNEQFF.

In nucleotides, the CDR3 is TGTGCCAGCAGCGCTAGTGGCAAGGAGAACACTGAAGCTTTCTTT. This codes for CASSASGKENTEAFF. The chain joins TRBV9 to TRBJ1-1; D not resolved. CDR3 length: 15 amino acids. V gave up 3 bases and J gave up 1 base, with 13 bases separating them. The V gene's germline CDR1 is SGDLS and CDR2 YYNGEE.

In this sample, this clonotype turned up a few times. V usage is TRBV6-5 and J usage is TRBJ1-1; D remains ambiguous. V was clipped by 6 bases and J by 1 base, with 15 bases between them. The CDR3 sequence is 15 residues long. Germline CDR1 MNHEY, CDR2 SVGAGI. DNA of the CDR3: TGTGCCAGCAGATACCGGGAAAGAGGGAACACTGAAGCTTTCTTT. Encoded protein: CASRYRERGNTEAFF.

The chain has TRBV5-1 and TRBJ2-3; the D gene is possibly TRBD1 (6 bases). Trimming took 0 bases from V and 4 from J, leaving 12 bases between them. The germline CDR1 and CDR2 sequences are SGHRS and YFSETQ. The CDR3 sequence is 15 residues long. CDR3 bases: TGCGCCAGCAGCTTGGAGGACAGATTGGCAGATACGCAGTATTTT. As protein: CASSLEDRLADTQYF.

The chain links TRBV20-1 to TRBJ1-1; D not resolved. In germline, CDR1 is DFQATT, CDR2 SNEGSKA (reference sequence). The germline V and J ends were trimmed by 0 bases and 5 bases, with 10 bases remaining between them. This CDR3 has 13 residues. CDR3 bases: TGCAGTGCTAGAGATCTAGGGCAGACTGAAGCTTTCTTT. It is translated as CSARDLGQTEAFF.

Ten or more counts support this clonotype. The CDR3 bases are TGCGCCAGCAGCGCCGGGACAGCAACCTACGAGCAGTACTTC. As protein: CASSAGTATYEQYF. The chain couples TRBV5-1 to TRBJ2-7; 7 nucleotides align to TRBD1. Germline values: CDR1 SGHRS, CDR2 YFSETQ. With V trimmed by 4 bases and J by 2 bases, 6 bases remained unmatched. The CDR3 consists of 14 residues.

In its sample, this clonotype was seen many times. Here the CDR3 reads CATSMGADNSRGYTF. As DNA, the CDR3 is TGTGCCACCAGCATGGGGGCGGACAATTCGCGAGGCTACACCTTC. This chain joins TRBV15 and TRBJ1-2; D perhaps matches TRBD1 (6 bases). CDR1 is LNHNV and CDR2 is YYDKDF in the germline V gene (reference sequence). The ends were cut back, 4 bases at V and 8 bases at J, with 20 bases in the middle. The CDR3 sequence is 15 residues long.

This clonotype was seen only a few times. The chain is built from TRBV20-1 and TRBJ1-1, with D tentatively TRBD1 (5 bases). Germline assignment: CDR1 DFQATT and CDR2 SNEGSKA (reference sequence). Trimming took off 6 bases at V and 4 bases at J, with 18 bases between the two ends. There are 14 residues in the CDR3. CDR3 region: CSAPTGRGFTEAFF. The CDR3 DNA reads TGCAGTGCACCTACCGGCCGGGGGTTCACTGAAGCTTTCTTT.

Remarks on this clonotype: A much more abundant neighbour one base away suggests this may be a read error. V usage is TRBV20-1 and J usage is TRBJ2-7; TRBD2 matches 9 bases. CDR3 length equals 15 residues. Germline V gene sequence: CDR1 DFQATT, CDR2 SNEGSKA (reference sequence). Trimming removed 5 bases from V and 4 bases from J; junction bases left unmatched: 12. The CDR3 is CSASGTSPVTYEQYF. The CDR3 nucleotides read TGCAGTGCTTCGGGGACTAGCCCCGTGACTTACGAGCAGTACTTC.

V usage is TRBV21-1 and J usage is TRBJ2-7. TRBV21-1 is annotated as a pseudogene. The CDR3 has 15 residues. The CDR3 nucleotides are TGTGCCAGCAGCAAAGAGGCAGGGAGGTCGGACGAGCAGTACTTC. This codes for CASSKEAGRSDEQYF.

This clonotype has a handful of counts. V usage is TRBV5-5 and J usage is TRBJ1-5; D gene uncertain. The CDR3 spans 17 residues. The germline V gene encodes CDR1 SGHKS and CDR2 YYEKEE (reference sequence). Between the trimmed V and J ends, which lost 1 base and 1 base, there was a span of 15 bases. The CDR3 DNA reads as TGTGCCAGCAGCTTGTTTATGCGGACGCGGAGCAATCAGCCCCAGCATTTT. The encoded protein is CASSLFMRTRSNQPQHF.

This clonotype has at least ten counts. The genes are TRBV6-1 and TRBJ2-1, with 8 bases matching TRBD2. This CDR3 has 15 residues. The junction had 12 bases not matched to a gene; V was cut back by 8 bases and J by 6 bases. CDR1 MNHNS and CDR2 SASEGT come from the germline V gene. CDR3 sequence: CASRPGGAGVNEQFF. The DNA of the CDR3 is TGTGCCAGCCGCCCCGGGGGGGCAGGGGTCAATGAGCAGTTCTTC.

The sample holds many counts of this clonotype. This chain joins TRBV20-1 and TRBJ2-1; possibly TRBD1 for D (6 bases). Deletions cut 0 bases from V and 9 bases from J, with 12 bases between. The CDR3 extends over 13 amino acids. Germline lookup yields CDR1 DFQATT and CDR2 SNEGSKA (reference sequence). CDR3 nucleotide sequence: TGCAGTGCTAGAGATTGGGCAGGGGCTGAGCAGTTCTTC. Translation: CSARDWAGAEQFF.

This clonotype showed up many times. The chain links TRBV12-3 or TRBV12-4 to TRBJ1-5; D may be TRBD1 (5 bases). CDR3 length: 16 amino acids. V was pared by 5 bases and J by 1 base, with 15 bases between. The CDR3 reads CASSPGRTLSNQPQHF. DNA of the CDR3: TGTGCCAGCAGTCCAGGGCGGACTCTCAGCAATCAGCCCCAGCATTTT.

As for this clonotype: This may come from a read error, since a much larger clone is one base off. This chain uses TRBV29-1 with TRBJ2-1; D unclear. CDR1 and CDR2 (germline): SQVTM, ANQGSEA. CDR3 size: 11 residues. V lost 3 bases and J 9 bases, leaving 9 bases between the germline ends. CDR3 region: CSVDRSSEQFF. Here the CDR3 DNA reads TGCAGCGTTGACCGGAGCAGTGAGCAGTTCTTC.